What follows are 15 T cell receptor beta chains derived from one specimen sequenced in a study of T-cell reconstitution after alpha-beta-depleted transplantation in children. For TCRbeta, the library was prepared with unique molecular identifiers. TCRdb re-derived calls from the PCR reads in MiXCR, one entry per CDR3 protein. The sample lists hundreds of thousands of distinct CDR3 sequences; roughly 17% were seen once. The sample was PBMCs, mostly from graft donor cells, taken 360 days after TCRalphabeta/CD19-depleted stem cell transplant. Receptors were obtained from a boy in the first two years of life who had a stem cell transplant for Wiskott-Aldrich syndrome, so the T cells may come from the graft donor.

This sequence joins TRBV20-1 and TRBJ2-7; 12 nucleotides match TRBD2. The CDR3 runs 14 residues. Looked up from germline, CDR1 is DFQATT and CDR2 is SNEGSKA (reference sequence). The trim removed 4 bases at V and 5 bases at J, leaving 6 bases unmatched. CDR3 protein: CSATRLAGEDEQYF. The CDR3, as DNA: TGCAGTGCTACCAGACTAGCGGGAGAGGACGAGCAGTACTTC.

This clonotype showed up just a few times. The genes are TRBV5-4 and TRBJ2-1, with 7 bases that match TRBD1. The CDR3 spans 14 residues. The ends lost 1 base at V and 10 bases at J; junction bases unmatched: 8. The germline V gene has CDR1 SGHNT and CDR2 YYREEE (reference sequence). The DNA for the CDR3 is TGTGCCAGCAGCTTGACGGACAGGTCAAGGGAGCAGTTCTTC. Amino acids: CASSLTDRSREQFF. Variable domain in full (rest from reference TRBV5-4 and TRBJ2-1): ETGVTQSPTHLIKTRGQQVTLRCSSQSGHNTVSWYQQALGQGPQFIFQYYREEENGRGNFPPRFSGLQFPNYSSELNVNALELDDSALYLCASSLTDRSREQFFGPGTRLTVL.

This clonotype was counted a few times. The V and J genes are TRBV7-2 and TRBJ2-2; TRBD1 agrees at 8 bases. The CDR3 covers 17 residues. V gave up 2 bases and J gave up 1 base; unmatched junction bases: 6. Germline V gene sequence: CDR1 SGHTA, CDR2 FQGNSA. The CDR3 sequence is CASSLKRTGWNTGELFF. CDR3 sequence (DNA): TGTGCCAGCAGCTTAAAGAGGACAGGGTGGAACACCGGGGAGCTGTTTTTT.

Of note for this clonotype: Possible read error: a much larger clone is one base away. This chain links TRBV7-9 with TRBJ2-3; 9 nucleotides line up with TRBD1. Germline assignment: CDR1 SEHNR and CDR2 FQNEAQ (reference sequence). V shed 7 bases, J shed 3 bases, and the junction held 8 bases outside the gene matches. The CDR3 has 15 residues. CDR3 sequence (DNA): TGTGCCAGCACCCCGTGGGACAGGGAGACAGATACGCAGTATTTT. Its protein is CASTPWDRETDTQYF.

The gene calls are TRBV4-3 and TRBJ2-3; TRBD2 matches 9 bases. CDR3 length: 15 amino acids. CDR1 and CDR2 from the germline V gene are LGHNA and YSLEER. J lost 4 bases, V lost 6 bases, and 8 bases had no gene match. The CDR3 DNA reads as TGCGCCAGCAGGGCCGGGACTAGCTTCCCAGATACGCAGTATTTT. This sequence encodes CASRAGTSFPDTQYF.

The chain links TRBV5-1 to TRBJ2-7; the match to TRBD1 covers 9 bases. Per germline, CDR1 SGHRS and CDR2 YFSETQ. V was clipped by 4 bases and J by 3 bases; unmatched bases: 8. The CDR3 sequence is 15 residues long. Here the CDR3 reads CASSPTGQGNYEQYF. The CDR3 DNA is TGCGCCAGCAGCCCGACGGGACAGGGTAACTACGAGCAGTACTTC.

The chain uses TRBV18 and TRBJ2-6; D ambiguous. The CDR3 loop spans 15 amino acids. V dropped 6 bases and J dropped 0 bases, with 9 bases sitting between them. The germline CDR1 and CDR2 sequences are KGHSH and LQKENI. CDR3 in amino acids: CASSNSHSGANVLTF. In DNA form, the CDR3 reads TGTGCCAGCTCGAACAGTCACTCTGGGGCCAACGTCCTGACTTTC.

The chain combines TRBV20-1 with TRBJ2-6; D might be TRBD1 or TRBD2, each matching 5 bases. With 3 bases removed from V and 0 bases from J, the gap between germline ends came to 9 bases. In germline, CDR1 is DFQATT, CDR2 SNEGSKA (reference sequence). CDR3 size: 15 residues. Here the CDR3 reads CSASKGPSGANVLTF. In DNA form, the CDR3 reads TGCAGTGCTAGCAAGGGACCCTCTGGGGCCAACGTCCTGACTTTC.

This clonotype was found a few times. The chain is built from TRBV27 and TRBJ2-3; 8 bases line up with TRBD2. J was trimmed by 2 bases and V by 9 bases; bases with no gene match: 7. This CDR3 contains 14 residues. The germline V gene has CDR1 MNHEY and CDR2 SMNVEV (reference sequence). The chain's CDR3 is CARRNGGATDTQYF. DNA for the CDR3: TGTGCCAGGAGGAACGGGGGGGCCACAGATACGCAGTATTTT.

This chain joins TRBV20-1 and TRBJ2-2, with D perhaps TRBD1 (6 bases). CDR1 DFQATT and CDR2 SNEGSKA come from the germline V gene (reference sequence). The CDR3 contains 13 residues. V lost 7 bases and J lost 2, with 11 bases in between. DNA of the CDR3: TGCAGTGTGTCAGGGGCCAACACCGGGGAGCTGTTTTTT. It encodes CSVSGANTGELFF.

V and J are TRBV5-1 and TRBJ2-1, with 10 nucleotides matching TRBD2. V shed 2 bases and J 2 bases; nucleotides not matched to a gene: 16. CDR3 length equals 20 residues. Germline CDR1 is SGHRS and CDR2 is YFSETQ. CDR3 sequence (DNA): TGCGCCAGCAGCTTCTCAGGCCCCAAAAGCGGGAGGGCCACCTACAATGAGCAGTTCTTC. Its translation is CASSFSGPKSGRATYNEQFF.

This clonotype was recorded a few times. The chain has TRBV6-1 and TRBJ1-5; 7 bases match TRBD1. The CDR3 extends over 13 amino acids. Germline assignment: CDR1 MNHNS and CDR2 SASEGT. The J segment lost 6 bases and the V segment lost 6 bases, leaving 5 bases of the junction unmatched. CDR3 region: CASSEQGSQPQHF. As DNA, the CDR3 is TGTGCCAGCAGCGAACAGGGGAGTCAGCCCCAGCATTTT.

This clonotype has a handful of counts. The CDR3 DNA reads as TGCGCCAGCAGCCAAGGAGATACGAACACTGAAGCTTTCTTT. This sequence encodes CASSQGDTNTEAFF. The gene calls are TRBV4-1 and TRBJ1-1; D call uncertain. V lost 1 base to trimming and J lost 1 base, with 7 bases between them. The CDR3 is 14 residues long. Germline assignment: CDR1 MGHRA and CDR2 YSYEKL.

This clonotype appeared a few times. The V and J genes are TRBV7-6 and TRBJ2-7, with TRBD1 identical over 7 bases. Looked up from germline, CDR1 is SGHVS and CDR2 is FNYEAQ. The CDR3 loop spans 15 amino acids. V lost 1 base, J lost 2 bases, and 5 bases stayed unmatched. DNA of the CDR3: TGTGCCAGCAGCTTAGAGGACAGGCCCGCCTACGAGCAGTACTTC. Translating it yields CASSLEDRPAYEQYF.

The chain joins TRBV19 to TRBJ2-2, with 10 bases aligning to TRBD2. The junction had 10 bases not matched to a gene; V was cut back by 7 bases and J by 5 bases. Germline V CDR1 and CDR2: LNHDA, SQIVND (reference sequence). CDR3 size: 16 residues. CDR3 sequence: CASKVASGSRTGELFF. CDR3 in DNA: TGTGCCAGTAAGGTGGCTAGCGGGAGTAGAACCGGGGAGCTGTTTTTT.